Listed here is a single T cell receptor beta chain. What this receptor recognizes is not known. No much larger clonotype is one base removed from it; base qualities were not supplied. The sample belongs to a study of cytomegalovirus exposure and HLA in healthy donors (dated by TCRdb to between 2016 and 2019). In terms of the full investigation: An earlier analysis of 587 of the donors reported around 280 Gb of sequence data and 95 million to 130 million unique TCR beta sequences obtained from about 179 million T cells. An early release that covered more than 550 HLA-typed donors contained about 300 gigabases of sequencing data and approximately 85 million unique TCR sequences. Among the roughly 380 genotyped donors, about 85% belonged to the genetic ancestry cluster associated with self-reported Caucasian donors. The study was designed to test whether signatures of past pathogen exposure could be identified by cataloging public T cell receptors. Using immunosequencing, the study profiled T cell repertoires from 640 or so subjects and related those repertoires to cytomegalovirus serostatus. Besides the first cohort of roughly 660 subjects, a separate validation cohort made up of 120 different subjects was used. To predict cytomegalovirus infection status, the study brought together high-throughput TCR immunosequencing, statistical association of individual TCRs with disease status, and machine learning. A later analysis re-examined previously published TCR beta repertoires from over 500 donors and added high-resolution HLA genotyping to investigate patterns of TCR occurrence. The later analysis used no new phenotypic data to find candidate immune exposures, relying instead on TCR beta sequences and their occurrence across donors. In an earlier analysis of 587 of the donors, high-throughput TCR beta sequencing was used to judge whether each TCR beta V gene segment behaved as functional or pseudogenic. Donor age, sex, ethnicity and CMV serostatus were collected together with the repertoire data. Genome-wide SNP genotypes for about 55% of the roughly 670 donors were used in a later genetic analysis, which treated that subset as a discovery cohort. All discovery cohort repertoires had been generated using a single sequencing platform. HLA typing covered class I and class II loci at four-digit resolution. Typing coverage differed by locus: A, B, C, DRB1 and DQB1 were typed in about 620-640 donors, DQA1 in approximately 520, DPA1 in 600 to 610, and DPB1 in 450 to 480. Four to six DR-DQ haplotypes were handled as single units for association and clustering because linkage in the cohort was strong. On average, around 230,000 unique TCR beta nucleotide sequences were sequenced per donor among roughly 430 genotyped donors of the cohort, with about 17% of those sequences being non-productive. The paper as a whole reports these results and caveats: A later analysis reported that several top co-occurrence clusters appeared linked to parvovirus B19, influenza, CMV and Epstein-Barr virus. Most TCR sequences were observed very rarely across donors, whereas some public TCRs were present in many individuals. In a later genetic analysis, fewer N-insertions in productive TCRs were reported among donors in an Asian-associated ancestry cluster than the 666-donor mean. Because counts were too low, about 15 rarely observed V segments, including chromosome 9 orphons, were left out of the earlier analysis of 587 of the donors. A further reported finding was that TCR beta sequences accurately predicted the HLA-A and HLA-B alleles for most subjects in the first cohort. Sequencing depth was assumed to be roughly uniform across donors in the presence/absence analyses, though that assumption may not hold. A later analysis found that TCR association rates varied across HLA loci, with DRB1 alleles showing the most associated TCRs and HLA-C alleles the fewest. In a later analysis, most CMV-associated TCR beta chains were found to appear HLA-restricted, with HLA associations seemingly driven largely by CMV exposure. A total of fewer than 200 TCR beta chains were listed by the study as associated with cytomegalovirus. According to the authors, the approach could potentially be generalized to other disease states and immunological phenotypes. An earlier analysis of 587 of the donors showed that most TCR beta V segments appeared in productive rearrangements either about 87% or about 30% of the time, which broadly matched IMGT annotations. In a later analysis, about 16,000 TCR beta sequences were associated with specific HLA alleles at a false discovery rate of 0.05. Correlated functional status among segregating V segments might reflect linkage disequilibrium, but an unknown experimental factor could not be ruled out. The sequencing pipeline was judged likely to have produced a cluster of highly shared sequence variants as a technical artifact. Compared with equally common non-associated chains, HLA-associated TCR beta chains in a later analysis were more clonally expanded and had lower generation probabilities. Because HLA typing was unavailable for some donors at each locus, only the typed subset was used in association tests. V-gene and J-gene trimming of TCR beta chains was associated with a missense DCLRE1C variant in a later genetic analysis, and the association was replicated in an independent cohort. Assigning TCR associations to individual alleles was difficult when HLA alleles, especially DR and DQ, strongly co-occurred. CMV serostatus was the only immune exposure information available for the cohort. Some IMGT-functional V segments, including TRBV6-2 and TRBV6-3, could not be distinguished by the 87-base-pair reads and were therefore excluded. This cohort had only TCR beta chains sequenced, and the lack of alpha or paired-chain data limited which features could be detected. In both the original and validation cohorts, the classifier was reported to diagnose cytomegalovirus status with high specificity and sensitivity. In vitro tests confirmed that a few of the cytomegalovirus-associated TCR beta chains recognize cytomegalovirus antigens.

The cohort comprised several hundred healthy bone marrow donors. At the time of sampling, every cohort member was nominally healthy, though immune exposures that went unrecorded were likely present. The donor was CMV seronegative and was included in the group of about 350 seronegative cohort members. Each donor provided a peripheral blood sample, and peripheral blood mononuclear cells were used for TCR beta sequencing. The Qiagen DNeasy Blood Extraction Kit was used to extract genomic DNA from the blood cell samples. The protocol used for the library was the immunoSEQ multiplex PCR assay. A mixture of 60 forward primers for TCR Vbeta segments and 13 reverse primers for TCR Jbeta segments was used in the multiplex PCR. A multiplex PCR assay on genomic DNA amplified the CDR3 region of rearranged TCR beta genes. Amplified TCR beta libraries were sequenced as 87-base-pair reads on the Illumina HiSeq System. The paper's processing steps were these. A later analysis counted 75 million to 100 million unique TCR beta chains across the 600 to 850 repertoires, and 10 million to 11 million of these chains were shared by at least two donors. To remove PCR and sequencing errors, raw reads were error-corrected and collapsed into unique sequences using a nearest-neighbor algorithm that merged closely related sequences. Alignment of CDR3 sequences to IMGT reference sequences was used to assign V, D and J gene segments. Each retained sequence needed at least a six-nucleotide match to both a V gene segment and a J gene segment. A rearrangement counted as productive if the CDR3 had no stop codons and remained in frame with V and J, and every other rearrangement counted as non-productive. CDR3 was defined by IMGT convention, running from the second conserved V-encoded cysteine to the conserved J-encoded phenylalanine. The earlier analysis of about 500 of the donors excluded sequences that lacked an unambiguous match to a single V gene segment. In an earlier analysis of several hundred of the donors, V segments were called functional above 56.7% productive rearrangements and were called segregating when the between-donor standard deviation exceeded 5%. A statistical classification framework was developed to diagnose cytomegalovirus status using the catalog of TCR beta chain sequences. In a later analysis, V and J genes were assigned by comparing TCR nucleotide sequences against IMGT/GENE-DB human TR gene sequences. In a later analysis, CDR3 sequences and most-parsimonious VDJ recombination scenarios were assigned using the TCRdist pipeline. In a later analysis, each TCR beta chain was defined by its CDR3 amino acid sequence together with its V-gene family, and reads lacking a unique V-gene family were excluded. To address suspected cross-contamination and a sequencing artifact, a later analysis removed around 600 highly shared, low-generation-probability nucleotide sequences. In a later analysis, a clonal expansion index for each public chain was calculated from normalized within-repertoire ranks of inferred template counts. In a later analysis, generation probabilities were computed with a VDJ recombination model fitted to out-of-frame rearrangements, and the resulting probabilities were checked against IGoR. A later analysis scored TCR-TCR, TCR-HLA and TCR-CMV co-occurrence with hypergeometric tests, applying a repertoire-size bias correction to TCR pairs. False discovery rates were estimated in a later analysis by permuting HLA or CMV assignments 20 times. In a later analysis, co-occurring TCRs were grouped using DBSCAN, and TCRdist sequence similarity was added for clustering within HLA-allele-positive subsets. Repertoires with fewer than 30,000 or more than 120,000 public chains, plus five repertoires with anomalous nucleotide sharing, were excluded from co-occurrence clustering. The table comes from immuneACCESS by way of TCRdb, which keeps in-frame sequences with V and J called. Part of the clones is missing from these tables; in studies checked, under half for an unresolved V gene and the rest for unknown reasons. Clone size and V and J calls were adopted from that table, with D and trimming inferred from the DNA. This sample holds 200,000 or so clones; about 90% were observed only once. The ten largest clones add up to around 0.21% of the sample.

Based on the germline V gene, the CDR1 and CDR2 sequences are LGHNA and YSLEER. Its CDR3 holds 15 amino acids, cysteine through phenylalanine. Only CDR3 DNA remains: 45 bases, in frame from the first base. V is trimmed back by 2 bases and J by 3 bases, and the junction contains 4 bases that no gene match accounts for. Sequencing input: PBMCs. The chain is encoded by TRBV4-3 joined to TRBJ1-3; 7 middle bases align to TRBD1. The sequence was collected from a girl in the first two years of life in good health and CMV-seronegative. The CDR3 protein: CASSQRQGSGNTIYF. The DNA sequence is TGCGCCAGCAGCCAAAGACAGGGTAGTGGAAACACCATATATTTT.